Sequencing of this T cell receptor (beta chain) was carried out in a study of breast tumors, draining lymph nodes, adjacent tissues. Breast cancer patients provided tissue from their axillary draining lymph nodes. As for this clonotype: One junction end does not reproduce the germline sequence, and a read error may be involved.

MiXCR was run by TCRdb on the multiplex PCR reads, yielding one entry per CDR3 protein. Of around 230,000 distinct CDR3 sequences in the sample, approximately 29% are singletons; the top ten hold roughly 1.5%. This CDR3 has 15 residues. The germline gives CDR1 GTSNPN, CDR2 SVGIG (reference sequence). The sequence came from a female donor with breast cancer. Some clones in this sample may be carry-over from other donors' samples. This sequence joins TRBV30 and TRBJ2-2; 12 bases align to TRBD1. Sequenced material: axillary lymph node tissue. CDR3 residues: CAWTGTGGGSGELVF. The CDR3 nucleotides read TGTGCCTGGACCGGGACAGGGGGCGGCTCCGGGGAGCTGGTTTTT.